The 14 T cell receptor beta chains below were found in one sample sequenced in a study of identical twins. MiXCR was run by TCRdb on the 5' RACE reads, yielding one entry per CDR3 protein. The sample has about 220,000 distinct CDR3 sequences, 6% to 9% seen once; the top ten hold about 1.8%. These data were also reused for a study on yellow fever vaccine responses in identical twins.

The sample taken for sequencing was memory (CD45RO+) T cells sorted from blood. Receptor source: a woman between 18 and 30 years old in good health.

This clonotype was counted between two and nine times. This sequence joins TRBV6-1 and TRBJ1-5, with D possibly being TRBD1 (5 bases). V lost 6 bases and J 2 bases, leaving 14 bases between the germline ends. CDR3 length: 15 amino acids. The V gene's germline CDR1 is MNHNS and CDR2 SASEGT. CDR3 region: CASSWGWSGNQPQHF. The CDR3, as DNA: TGTGCCAGCAGCTGGGGGTGGTCCGGCAATCAGCCCCAGCATTTT.

There are a few counts of this clonotype. J is TRBJ1-1 and V is TRBV6-2 or TRBV6-3; perhaps TRBD1 as D (5 bases). The CDR3 consists of 14 residues. The V end lost 6 bases, the J end lost 8 bases, and 19 bases lay between the germline ends. CDR1 is MNHEY, CDR2 SVGEGT, per germline. The CDR3 DNA reads TGTGCCAGCAGATTCGCTCAGGGCAGCTCCGAAGCTTTCTTT. Its translation: CASRFAQGSSEAFF.

This clonotype was recorded at least ten times. The chain couples TRBV6-5 to TRBJ2-7; 10 bases match TRBD2. The germline CDR1 and CDR2 sequences are MNHEY and SVGAGI. J lost 5 bases, V lost 2 bases, and 12 bases had no gene match. CDR3 size: 17 residues. The chain's CDR3 is CASSYGGGLATPHEQYF. The DNA of the CDR3 is TGTGCCAGCAGTTACGGGGGGGGACTAGCGACCCCCCACGAGCAGTACTTC.

In this sample, this clonotype turned up many times. The V call is TRBV12-3 or TRBV12-4, the J call TRBJ1-2; maybe TRBD1 (5 bases). Trimming took 6 bases from V and 4 from J, leaving 15 bases between them. The CDR3 is made up of 14 amino acids. In DNA, the CDR3 is TGTGCCAGCAGGACAGCGGGCGCTTCCTATGGCTACACCTTC. It yields the protein CASRTAGASYGYTF.

A remark on this clonotype: Relative to the germline gene, one junction end is altered; a read error may explain this. The chain uses TRBV3-1 and TRBJ2-4; tentatively, D is TRBD1 (6 bases). The CDR3 is 14 amino acids. Germline assignment: CDR1 LGHDT and CDR2 YNNKEL (reference sequence). The DNA for the CDR3 is TGTGCCAGCAGCCAAGATGCGAGTCGGCAGGGGACGCACTTC. The encoded protein is CASSQDASRQGTHF.

This clonotype was counted many times. The chain joins TRBV14 to TRBJ2-1, with D tentatively TRBD1 (5 bases). The V gene's germline CDR1 is SGHDN and CDR2 FVKESK. The CDR3 extends over 21 amino acids. V was shortened by 1 base and J by 1 base, with 26 bases between the two germline ends. CDR3 coding DNA: TGTGCCAGCAGCCAAGTTGAAGCAGGACAACGGTGGTTAAGATCCTACAATGAGCAGTTCTTC. This gives the protein CASSQVEAGQRWLRSYNEQFF.

This clonotype was counted ten times or more. The chain carries TRBV7-2 and TRBJ2-7; no reliable D call. The V end lost 2 bases, the J end lost 4 bases, and 9 bases lay between the germline ends. The CDR3 is made up of 13 amino acids. Germline lookup yields CDR1 SGHTA and CDR2 FQGNSA. In DNA, the CDR3 is TGTGCCAGCAGCTTATTGGTTAGGTACGAGCAGTACTTC. It is translated as CASSLLVRYEQYF.

In its sample, this clonotype was seen many times. The chain joins TRBV11-2 to TRBJ2-5; 7 bases are shared with TRBD1. Germline lookup yields CDR1 SGHAT and CDR2 FQNNGV. The ends lost 3 bases at V and 3 bases at J; junction bases unmatched: 1. This CDR3 contains 13 residues. CDR3 sequence: CASSFTGEETQYF. CDR3 coding DNA: TGTGCCAGCAGCTTTACAGGGGAAGAGACCCAGTACTTC.

Ten or more counts support this clonotype. This sequence joins TRBV20-1 and TRBJ1-1; 9 positions match TRBD1. This CDR3 has 17 amino acids. V was clipped by 0 bases and J by 0 bases; unmatched bases: 8. Germline V gene data show CDR1 as DFQATT and CDR2 as SNEGSKA (reference sequence). In nucleotides, the CDR3 is TGCAGTGCTAGAGAGGGAGGGACAGGGATCATGAACACTGAAGCTTTCTTT. Its protein product is CSAREGGTGIMNTEAFF.

J is TRBJ2-1 and V is TRBV4-3; no clear D. Trimming removed 0 bases at V and 7 bases at J, with 19 bases between. CDR3 length equals 17 residues. Germline V lookup: CDR1 LGHNA, CDR2 YSLEER. CDR3 residues: CASSQDIRLGLVNEQFF. CDR3 sequence (DNA): TGCGCCAGCAGCCAAGATATTCGATTAGGGTTGGTGAATGAGCAGTTCTTC.

This clonotype came up many times. The chain is built from TRBV20-1 and TRBJ1-6; TRBD1 matches 9 bases. Germline assignment: CDR1 DFQATT and CDR2 SNEGSKA (reference sequence). The CDR3 loop spans 12 amino acids. The CDR3 bases are TGCAGACCACAGGGGGCGGGTTCACCCCTCCACTTT. Protein sequence: CRPQGAGSPLHF.

This clonotype was recorded at least ten times. The chain couples TRBV3-1 to TRBJ2-7, with TRBD2 matching 8 bases. CDR3 length equals 16 residues. V shed 3 bases, J shed 5 bases, and the junction held 12 bases outside the gene matches. Germline CDR1 LGHDT, CDR2 YNNKEL (reference sequence). The CDR3 sequence is CASSQESGGRLNEQYF. CDR3 DNA: TGTGCCAGCAGCCAGGAATCGGGCGGGAGGCTGAACGAGCAGTACTTC.

This clonotype was detected only a few times. CDR3 in DNA: TGTGCCAGCAGCTTCCGGGACAGGATCACCGGGGAGCTGTTTTTT. The encoded protein is CASSFRDRITGELFF. This chain links TRBV5-6 with TRBJ2-2; TRBD1 matches 8 bases. CDR1 is SGHDT, CDR2 YYEEEE, per germline. CDR3 length: 15 residues. Trimming cost V 2 bases and J 4 bases; bases outside gene matches: 4.

This clonotype has ten or more counts. V and J are TRBV6-1 and TRBJ2-5; 7 bases map to TRBD1. V lost 5 bases and J lost 2; bases outside the gene matches: 5. Germline V gene lookup returns CDR1 MNHNS and CDR2 SASEGT. The CDR3 is 14 amino acids. The CDR3 loop is CASSRTGLQETQYF. In nucleotides, the CDR3 is TGTGCCAGCAGTAGGACAGGATTACAAGAGACCCAGTACTTC.